This T cell receptor beta chain was retrieved from a study of CD8 T cells in ankylosing spondylitis. TCRdb called the 5' RACE reads again in MiXCR, with one record for every CDR3 protein. This sample has over 100,000 distinct CDR3 sequences, with roughly 11% found just once. Trimming shortened V by 3 bases and J by 0 bases, and 8 bases separated the two germline ends. Germline loops: CDR1 GTSNPN, CDR2 SVGIG (reference sequence). CDR3 length equals 13 residues. There are many counts of this clonotype. J is TRBJ2-5 and V is TRBV30, with D perhaps TRBD2 (5 bases). Sequencing used blood, either unsorted or a sorted T cell fraction (not recorded which). The TCR originated in a female donor with ankylosing spondylitis or in good health (not recorded which). The CDR3, as DNA: TGTGCCTGGAGACGGGGTAACCAAGAGACCCAGTACTTC. This encodes CAWRRGNQETQYF.